The sequence of this TCR beta chain was determined in a study of blood T cell repertoires in COVID-19. For the study at large: The study drew acute and convalescent COVID-19 samples from the United States, Italy and Spain. Sources were T cells, B-cell-depleted T cells, or PBMCs; the material itself was cDNA or gDNA.

Authors' methods: Amplification of reference gene primers was used by the study to estimate nucleated cell counts. Some clones are missing from TCRdb's copy, which holds only in-frame ones; the method was immunoSEQ multiplex PCR. That table supplies the V and J calls and clone size; D and trimming were determined from the DNA. Seen here are about 140,000 clones, approximately 89% observed once, and the top ten hold roughly a tenth. The CDR3 is made up of 16 amino acids. V lost 2 bases to trimming and J lost 5 bases, with 18 bases between them. Germline CDR1 and CDR2: KGHSH and LQKENI. The specimen was peripheral blood. This sequence joins TRBV18 and TRBJ2-5; a possible D gene is TRBD1 (6 bases). The TCR was taken from a man in his 60s with active or convalescent COVID-19. The CDR3 loop reads CASSPVQQGLSETQYF. CDR3 DNA sequence: TGTGCCAGCTCACCAGTCCAGCAGGGGCTTTCGGAGACCCAGTACTTC.